Here is one TCR beta chain with its context. Its antigen is unknown. Likely a read error: the CDR3 ends without its conserved phenylalanine or tryptophan. TCRdb analysed the reads with MiXCR anew, one entry per CDR3 protein. Here the sample spans 1,200 or so distinct CDR3 sequences, 25% to 35% being singletons. These data are taken from a study of lung T cells in sarcoidosis with Löfgren's syndrome. With 3 bases clipped from V and 7 bases from J, the junction kept 7 bases outside the gene matches. Looked up from germline, CDR1 is DFQATT and CDR2 is SNEGSKA (reference sequence). The CDR3 runs to 16 residues. General study points: These T cells were suggested, not shown, to recognize a putative antigen.

The source of this sequence is a human donor with sarcoidosis (Löfgren's syndrome or another form), or a control subject (not recorded which). Specimen: CD4+ T cells from PBMCs. The chain combines TRBV20-1 with TRBJ2-1; TRBD2 matches 15 bases. The chain's CDR3 is CSASLFGTSGGNEQFY. As DNA, the CDR3 is TGCAGTGCTAGCCTCTTCGGGACTAGCGGGGGGAATGAGCAGTTCTAC.